These T cell receptor beta chains were read from a single sample in a study of blood T cell repertoires in COVID-19. The repertoire was sequenced with immunoSEQ multiplex PCR; TCRdb's copy has only in-frame clones and lacks some. This table holds fewer than 150,000 clones, 75% to 90% found once. What was sequenced was peripheral blood. These receptors came from a woman in her thirties or forties with acute or convalescent COVID-19. Both conserved end residues are part of each CDR3. The D gene is left open where the match is weak.

d_gene	v_gene	j_gene	CDR3nt	CDR3aa
-	TRBV27	TRBJ1-2	TGTGCCAGCAGTTTCTCGGGTATCGATGGCTACACCTTC	CASSFSGIDGYTF
-	TRBV11-2	TRBJ1-1	TGTGCCAGCAGCTTAGCCGGTCAGGGGAAAGCTTTCTTT	CASSLAGQGKAFF
-	TRBV23-1	TRBJ1-1	TGCGCCAACAGTCCGCAATACGGGGAAGCTTTCTTT	CANSPQYGEAFF
TRBD1	TRBV18	TRBJ2-7	TGTGCCAGCTCACCACTTGGACCAGGGGGCGACGAGCAGTACTTC	CASSPLGPGGDEQYF
-	TRBV6-5	TRBJ2-7	TGTGCCAGCAGTCAGTACGAGCAGTACTTC	CASSQYEQYF
-	TRBV5-6	TRBJ1-6	TGTGCCAGCAGCTTGGGATTGGTGGGAGGGCCACCCCTCCACTTT	CASSLGLVGGPPLHF
-	TRBV4-3	TRBJ2-2	TGCGCCAGCAGCCAAGATCTGGGGACTCTCACCGGGGAGCTGTTTTTT	CASSQDLGTLTGELFF
TRBD1	TRBV2	TRBJ2-2	TGTGCCAGCAGCGGTACAGGGGGGAAAGACGGGGAGCTGTTTTTT	CASSGTGGKDGELFF
-	TRBV7-3	TRBJ2-1	TGTGCCAGCAGCCCGGGACTCCAGAATGAGCAGTTCTTC	CASSPGLQNEQFF
-	TRBV19	TRBJ1-5	TGTGCCAGTAGTATCACAGGGTATAGCAATCAGCCCCAGCATTTT	CASSITGYSNQPQHF
-	TRBV27	TRBJ1-1	TGTGCCAGCAGTACTCGAGCCGGGGGGCATACTGAAGCTTTCTTT	CASSTRAGGHTEAFF
-	TRBV5-1	TRBJ2-7	TGCGCCAGCAGCTTGAAGGGGGCGGGGTACGAGCAGTACTTC	CASSLKGAGYEQYF
-	TRBV18	TRBJ2-3	TGTGCCAGCTCACCACAGAACGGGGGCACAGATACGCAGTATTTT	CASSPQNGGTDTQYF